This entry concerns a single T cell receptor beta chain. What it binds is not known. This sample is part of a study of T cell responses to AZD1222 COVID-19 vaccine. Study outcomes and limitations: When two AZD1222 doses had been given, Spike-specific TCR breadth and depth rose. Along spike, vaccine-associated CD4 TCRs were found throughout, with dominance at 160-218 and 743-854. Baseline testing showed seropositivity in only five or six AZD1222 recipients.

Germline CDR1 is LNHDA and CDR2 is SQIVND (reference sequence). The germline V and J ends were trimmed by 3 bases and 2 bases, with 11 bases remaining between them. There are 15 residues in the CDR3. Clones were sequenced by immunoSEQ multiplex PCR, and TCRdb holds only the in-frame ones, with some missing. The sample lists around 120,000 clones; 88% were seen once. The chain links TRBV19 to TRBJ1-5; D is undetermined. This TCR was recovered from an adult who received the AZD1222 COVID-19 vaccine. Here the sequenced sample was peripheral blood, taken 28 days after the second AZD1222 dose. CDR3 amino acids: CASSILSRGNQPQHF. The DNA for the CDR3 is TGTGCCAGTAGTATTTTAAGTAGAGGCAATCAGCCCCAGCATTTT.